This TCR beta chain came from a study of cytomegalovirus exposure and HLA in healthy donors. The CDR3 is 16 residues long. CDR1 and CDR2 (germline): SNHLY, FYNNEI. Between the trimmed V and J ends, which lost 0 bases and 0 bases, there was a span of 8 bases. Use of 60 Vbeta and 13 Jbeta primers characterized the PCR. The data were produced by immunoSEQ multiplex PCR, yet TCRdb's version contains in-frame clones alone and is incomplete. The table records roughly 110,000 clones, around 77% of them present only once. This clone was recorded once. Material for sequencing was PBMCs. The clonotype was recovered from a man aged 35 to 55 in good health and CMV-seropositive. The chain combines TRBV2 with TRBJ1-4; D gene uncertain. CDR3 nucleotide sequence: TGTGCCAGCAGTGAAGCGCTACGGGCAACTAATGAAAAACTGTTTTTT. Its protein is CASSEALRATNEKLFF.